The rows below give T cell receptor beta chains drawn from one sample of a study of T cell responses to AZD1222 COVID-19 vaccine. Method: immunoSEQ multiplex PCR; TCRdb's copy keeps in-frame clones and lacks some. There are about 140,000 clones in the sample; 80% to 95% occur only once, and around 3.3% lies in the top ten. Sequences were derived from peripheral blood, sampled 28 days after the second AZD1222 dose. These receptors came from an adult who received the AZD1222 COVID-19 vaccine. Each CDR3 is given with its conserved first and last residue. Each record gives: V gene, J gene, CDR3 protein.

v_call: TRBV19
j_call: TRBJ2-1
cdr3_aa: CASQPLYRTSDYNEQFF

v_call: TRBV18
j_call: TRBJ2-3
cdr3_aa: CASSPDTDTQYF

v_call: TRBV2
j_call: TRBJ2-1
cdr3_aa: CAFHPRGREDEQFF

v_call: TRBV19
j_call: TRBJ2-7
cdr3_aa: CASSKDRDYEQYF

v_call: TRBV29-1
j_call: TRBJ1-1
cdr3_aa: CSVEGAELNTEAFF

v_call: TRBV6-2/TRBV6-3
j_call: TRBJ1-4
cdr3_aa: CASSYRGGNEKLFF

v_call: TRBV21-1
j_call: TRBJ1-5
cdr3_aa: CASSKGPMCDRLYSNQPQHF

v_call: TRBV20-1
j_call: TRBJ1-1
cdr3_aa: CSARVDWEAFF

v_call: TRBV3-1/TRBV3-2
j_call: TRBJ1-4
cdr3_aa: CASSPGQGWANEKLFF

v_call: TRBV5-6
j_call: TRBJ1-2
cdr3_aa: CASSPIGVGLNYGYTF

v_call: TRBV7-9
j_call: TRBJ2-7
cdr3_aa: CASSLMASGGEQYF

v_call: TRBV6-5
j_call: TRBJ1-5
cdr3_aa: CASSYTHRAPQHF

v_call: TRBV18
j_call: TRBJ2-7
cdr3_aa: CASSPPDFSYEQYF

v_call: TRBV27
j_call: TRBJ1-1
cdr3_aa: CASSLRQGAPTEAFF

v_call: TRBV7-9
j_call: TRBJ1-1
cdr3_aa: CASSLVGGVYGYEAFF

v_call: TRBV10-3
j_call: TRBJ2-3
cdr3_aa: CAISESETSTDTQYF

v_call: TRBV4-2
j_call: TRBJ2-3
cdr3_aa: CASSQPSFGTSPATQYF

v_call: TRBV7-9
j_call: TRBJ2-1
cdr3_aa: CASTFPPGQVSYNEQFF

v_call: TRBV12-3/TRBV12-4
j_call: TRBJ2-5
cdr3_aa: CASSNMRGTQYF

v_call: TRBV7-7
j_call: TRBJ2-2
cdr3_aa: CASSLKGPGELFF

v_call: TRBV5-7
j_call: TRBJ1-2
cdr3_aa: CASSWTAYTF

v_call: TRBV27
j_call: TRBJ1-2
cdr3_aa: CASSPQGTYGYTF

v_call: TRBV28
j_call: TRBJ2-3
cdr3_aa: CASSYGTDSTDTQYF

v_call: TRBV3-1/TRBV3-2
j_call: TRBJ1-5
cdr3_aa: CASSPGAGTQPQHF

v_call: TRBV28
j_call: TRBJ2-7
cdr3_aa: CASTSPWEQYF

v_call: TRBV2
j_call: TRBJ1-2
cdr3_aa: CASSADSYGYTF